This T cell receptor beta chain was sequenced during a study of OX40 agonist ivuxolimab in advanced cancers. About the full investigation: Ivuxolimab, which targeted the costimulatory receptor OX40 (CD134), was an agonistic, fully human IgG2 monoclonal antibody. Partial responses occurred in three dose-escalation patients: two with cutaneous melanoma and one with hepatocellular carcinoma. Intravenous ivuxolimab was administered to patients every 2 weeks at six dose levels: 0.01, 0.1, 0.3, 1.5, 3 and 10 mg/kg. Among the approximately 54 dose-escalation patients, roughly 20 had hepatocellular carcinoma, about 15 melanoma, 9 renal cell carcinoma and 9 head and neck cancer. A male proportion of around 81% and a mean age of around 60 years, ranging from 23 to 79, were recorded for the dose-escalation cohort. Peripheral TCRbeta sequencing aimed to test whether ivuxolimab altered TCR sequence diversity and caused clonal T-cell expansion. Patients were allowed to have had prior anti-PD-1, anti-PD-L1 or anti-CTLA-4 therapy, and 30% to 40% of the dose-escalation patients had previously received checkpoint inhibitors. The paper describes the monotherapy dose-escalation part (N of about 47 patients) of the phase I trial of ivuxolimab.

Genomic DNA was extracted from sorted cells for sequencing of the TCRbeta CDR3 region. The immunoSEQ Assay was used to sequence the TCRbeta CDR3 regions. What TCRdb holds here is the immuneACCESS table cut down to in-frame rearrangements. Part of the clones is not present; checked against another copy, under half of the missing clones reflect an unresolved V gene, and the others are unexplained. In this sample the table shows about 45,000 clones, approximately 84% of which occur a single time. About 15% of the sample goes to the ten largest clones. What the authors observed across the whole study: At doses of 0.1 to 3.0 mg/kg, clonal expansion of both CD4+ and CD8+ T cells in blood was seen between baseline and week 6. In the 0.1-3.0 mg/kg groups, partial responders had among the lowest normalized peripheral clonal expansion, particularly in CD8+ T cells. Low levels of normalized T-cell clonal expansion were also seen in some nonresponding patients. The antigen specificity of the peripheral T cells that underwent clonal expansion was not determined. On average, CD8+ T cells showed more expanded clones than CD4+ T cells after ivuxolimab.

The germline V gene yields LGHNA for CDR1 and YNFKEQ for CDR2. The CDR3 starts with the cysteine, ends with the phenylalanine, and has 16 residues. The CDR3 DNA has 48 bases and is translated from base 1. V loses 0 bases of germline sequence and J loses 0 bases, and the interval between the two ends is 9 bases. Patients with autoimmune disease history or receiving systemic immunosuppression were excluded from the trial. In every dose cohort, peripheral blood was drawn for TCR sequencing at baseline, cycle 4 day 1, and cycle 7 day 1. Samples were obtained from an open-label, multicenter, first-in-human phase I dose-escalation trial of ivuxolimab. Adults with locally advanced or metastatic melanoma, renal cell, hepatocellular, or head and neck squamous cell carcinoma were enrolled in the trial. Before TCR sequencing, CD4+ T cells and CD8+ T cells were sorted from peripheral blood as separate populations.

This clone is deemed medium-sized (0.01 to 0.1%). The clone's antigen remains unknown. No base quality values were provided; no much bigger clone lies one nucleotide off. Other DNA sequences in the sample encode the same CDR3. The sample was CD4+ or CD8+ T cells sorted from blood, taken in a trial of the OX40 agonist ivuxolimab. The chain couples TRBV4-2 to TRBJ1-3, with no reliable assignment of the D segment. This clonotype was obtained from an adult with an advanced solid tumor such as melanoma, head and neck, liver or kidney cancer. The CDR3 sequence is CASSQDAFASGNTIYF. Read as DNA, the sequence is TGTGCCAGCAGCCAAGATGCCTTTGCCTCTGGAAACACCATATATTTT.